This TCR beta chain was recorded in a study of human T cells and chemical hapten exposure (dated by TCRdb to the early 2020s). Background on the whole study: For sensitization, 2% DPC in acetone was applied to a 2 cm by 2 cm area of upper inner arm skin. Throughout the roughly 26-week study period, patients were also given weekly therapeutic DPC doses on the scalp. Patch tests used Finn chambers with 0.01% DPC on the upper back, scored after 6 days by International Contact Dermatitis Research Group standards. The patient cohort, mostly female, included alopecia areata with under or over 50% scalp involvement, alopecia totalis and alopecia universalis. Libraries were pooled for sequencing, and per-sample TCR yields varied mainly because of small differences in library volumes within the pool. The study tracked peripheral blood TCR repertoire changes in vivo during primary and secondary sensitization to the hapten diphenylcyclopropenone (DPC) in alopecia patients. Blood was sampled from patients pre-sensitization (week 0) and at 2, 6 and about 24 weeks after DPC sensitization. Blood for TCR sequencing was provided by twenty-nine alopecia patients at one to four time points (pre-sensitization, 2, 6 and 24 weeks).

Paper-wide results and their limitations: DPC sensitization did not change the number of TCRs with a frequency above 1 in 1000, and there was no evidence of changes in global repertoire structure. The number of PT1 expanded TCRs positively correlated with patch test score, significant at thresholds 8, 16 and 32 but not 4. Because every patient had alopecia, a presumed autoimmune disease, the patients' immune response might differ from that of healthy individuals. Repeated subsampling changed both the strength of the expansion versus patch-test correlation and the threshold at which the correlation became significant. Significantly more large CDR3 similarity clusters were formed by expanded TCRs than by pre-sensitization or healthy control sets, consistent with antigen-driven responses.

This clonotype occurred many times. It lacks a known antigen. There are no base qualities to consult, and no much larger clone falls within one base. V sheds 7 bases and J sheds 5 bases, leaving 17 bases between their ends. Taken from cysteine to phenylalanine, the CDR3 has 14 residues. Only the CDR3 portion is preserved as DNA: 42 bases, with reading frame beginning at the first base. The protocol used for the library was RACE. This sample was sequenced with a NextSeq 500. Library preparation attached unique molecular identifiers to individual cDNA molecules for quantitative, reproducible TCR counting. Each blood RNA sample was used to sequence both TCR alpha and TCR beta chains. The study's processing was this. Samples had a median of 95,638 TCRs, with a range from roughly 23,224 to 700,000. The Decombinator software suite was used to annotate V, J and CDR3 in the TCR reads. Every sample was subsampled to the same number of TCRs (28,000) for the PS versus PT1 abundance plots. Expanded TCRs were defined as absent before sensitization and observed at least eight times at the 2-week time point. Using fastp trimming at Q25 and MiXCR clonotype assembly, TCRdb reanalyzed the public sequencing data and kept in-frame beta chains. Every CDR3 protein is listed once, alongside the most common genes and DNA of its rows. These V and J calls originate from TCRdb's pipeline instead of the authors' own analysis. In this sample the table shows 380,000 or so distinct CDR3 sequences, approximately 4.4% of which occur a single time. Approximately 2.5% of the sample lies in the top ten.

The time point label, as the study defines it: patch test 1, 2 weeks after DPC sensitization. In the paper's terms, the treatment or condition label means: therapeutic diphenylcyclopropenone sensitization with weekly scalp DPC. At every patch-test visit, the blood draw took place before the patch test was put on. Eligible patients were aged 18 to 70, diagnosed with alopecia, deemed suitable for DPC therapy, and excluded if pregnant. Total RNA was extracted from unfractionated whole blood that had been collected in Tempus Blood RNA tubes. The TCR sequence derives from a woman in her forties or fifties with alopecia areata. Some clones in this sample may be carry-over from other donors' samples. The sequenced sample was whole blood, obtained in connection with sensitization to the hapten diphenylcyclopropenone (DPC). Rearrangement joined TRBV12-3 or TRBV12-4 to TRBJ1-2; there is no confident call for the D gene. The CDR3 is CASTPRWSGYGYTF. The nucleotide sequence reads TGTGCCAGCACCCCCAGGTGGAGCGGGTATGGCTACACCTTC.